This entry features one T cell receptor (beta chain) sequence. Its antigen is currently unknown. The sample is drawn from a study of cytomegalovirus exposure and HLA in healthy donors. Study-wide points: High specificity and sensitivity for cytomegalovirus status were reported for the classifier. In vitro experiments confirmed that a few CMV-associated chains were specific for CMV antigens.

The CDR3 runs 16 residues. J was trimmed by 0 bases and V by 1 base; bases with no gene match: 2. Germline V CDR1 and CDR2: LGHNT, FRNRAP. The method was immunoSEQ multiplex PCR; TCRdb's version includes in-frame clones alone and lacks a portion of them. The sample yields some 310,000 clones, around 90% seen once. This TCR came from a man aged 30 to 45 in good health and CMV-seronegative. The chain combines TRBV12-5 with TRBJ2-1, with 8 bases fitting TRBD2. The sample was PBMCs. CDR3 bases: TGTGCTAGTGGTTTGGAAACTAGCGGCTCCTACAATGAGCAGTTCTTC. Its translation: CASGLETSGSYNEQFF.